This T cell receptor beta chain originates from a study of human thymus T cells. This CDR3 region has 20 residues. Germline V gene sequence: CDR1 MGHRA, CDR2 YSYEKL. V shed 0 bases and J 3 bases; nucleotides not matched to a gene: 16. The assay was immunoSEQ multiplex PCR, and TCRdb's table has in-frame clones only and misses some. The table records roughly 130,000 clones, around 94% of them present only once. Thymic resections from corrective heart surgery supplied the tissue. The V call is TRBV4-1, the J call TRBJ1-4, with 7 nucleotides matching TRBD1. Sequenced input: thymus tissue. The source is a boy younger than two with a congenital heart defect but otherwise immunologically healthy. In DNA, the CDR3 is TGCGCCAGCAGCCAAGATCAAAACAAGATTTGGGGACAGCCTAATGAAAAACTGTTTTTT. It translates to CASSQDQNKIWGQPNEKLFF.